These 11 T cell receptor beta chains share one sample of origin, sequenced in a study of T cell changes during pregnancy in multiple sclerosis. The method was immunoSEQ multiplex PCR; TCRdb's version includes in-frame clones alone and lacks a portion of them. Of fewer than 13,000 clones in the sample, about 89% are singletons; the top ten hold roughly 5.3%. The material was CD8+ T cells from peripheral blood mononuclear cells, obtained in the first trimester of pregnancy. These receptors came from a female donor in good health, enrolled as a control in a pregnancy study.

The V gene is TRBV6-5, the J gene TRBJ1-1; TRBD1 matches at 10 bases. V shed 4 bases and J 4 bases; nucleotides not matched to a gene: 3. The CDR3 covers 14 residues. Germline V gene lookup returns CDR1 MNHEY and CDR2 SVGAGI. The CDR3 is CASSWRDRGTEAFF. For the CDR3, the DNA is TGTGCCAGCAGTTGGCGGGACAGGGGCACTGAAGCTTTCTTT.

CDR3 amino acids: CASSPPDTHTEAFF. In DNA form, the CDR3 reads TGTGCCAGCAGCCCACCCGACACCCACACTGAAGCTTTCTTT. The gene calls are TRBV7-2 and TRBJ1-1; D is unresolved. V lost 5 bases, J lost 3 bases, and 13 bases lay in between. Germline values: CDR1 SGHTA, CDR2 FQGNSA. The CDR3 is 14 residues long.

The chain employs TRBV6-4 and TRBJ1-1, with D perhaps TRBD1 (6 bases). V was trimmed by 3 bases and J by 1 base, leaving 6 bases between them. From germline, CDR1 is MRHNA and CDR2 SNTAGT. This CDR3 comprises 13 residues. The CDR3 loop is CASSEQGNTEAFF. DNA of the CDR3: TGTGCCAGCAGTGAACAGGGGAACACTGAAGCTTTCTTT.

The chain links TRBV7-6 to TRBJ2-1, with TRBD2 matching 7 bases. CDR1 SGHVS and CDR2 FNYEAQ come from the germline V gene. J gave up 4 bases and V 0 bases, and 0 bases lay outside the gene matches. The length of the CDR3 is 14 residues. The CDR3 spells CASSLAGGYNEQFF. The DNA for the CDR3 is TGTGCCAGCAGCTTAGCGGGGGGGTACAATGAGCAGTTCTTC.

The V and J genes are TRBV9 and TRBJ2-1; 7 bases are a match to TRBD2. From germline, CDR1 is SGDLS and CDR2 YYNGEE. The CDR3 loop spans 14 amino acids. The V gene end was trimmed by 1 base and the J gene end by 5 bases; junction bases not matched to a gene: 3. The CDR3 DNA sequence: TGTGCCAGCAGCGTACAGCGGGGAAACAATGAGCAGTTCTTC. Amino acid sequence: CASSVQRGNNEQFF.

This clone appeared a few times. This rearrangement joins TRBV4-2 to TRBJ2-7; D possibly corresponds to TRBD2 (5 bases). Trimming removed 0 bases at V and 4 bases at J, with 19 bases between. CDR1 is LGHNA, CDR2 YNFKEQ, per germline. This CDR3 has 17 residues. The CDR3 nucleotides are TGTGCCAGCAGCCAAGATCTAGCATCGGACGGCCTATACGAGCAGTACTTC. Translating gives CASSQDLASDGLYEQYF.

The rearrangement uses TRBV10-3 and TRBJ1-5; 10 nucleotides align to TRBD1. The V and J ends lost 10 bases and 3 bases, in that order; junction bases with no gene match: 9. CDR1 is ENHRY, CDR2 SYGVKD, per germline. The CDR3 consists of 15 residues. The CDR3 DNA sequence: TGTGCCACCATGTGGGACAGGGGTCCCAATCAGCCCCAGCATTTT. Residues: CATMWDRGPNQPQHF.

This clone was counted once. The V gene is TRBV6-5, the J gene TRBJ1-2, with unresolved D. The CDR3 totals 12 residues. CDR1 and CDR2 (germline): MNHEY, SVGAGI. V was shortened by 6 bases and J by 0 bases, with 5 bases between the two germline ends. CDR3: CASSPTNYGYTF. DNA of the CDR3: TGTGCCAGCAGCCCAACTAACTATGGCTACACCTTC.

The chain joins TRBV7-8 to TRBJ2-5; D possibly corresponds to TRBD2 (6 bases). Germline CDR1 reads SGHVS; CDR2 reads FQNEAQ. CDR3 size: 14 residues. Trimming removed 6 bases at V and 2 bases at J, with 13 bases between. The CDR3 bases are TGTGCCAGCAGACGGACCGCGGGGCAAGAGACCCAGTACTTC. It encodes CASRRTAGQETQYF.

The chain employs TRBV14 and TRBJ1-6; TRBD1 matches 7 bases. CDR1 SGHDN and CDR2 FVKESK come from the germline V gene. V lost 3 bases and J lost 6; bases outside the gene matches: 2. The CDR3 is made up of 14 amino acids. The CDR3 coding sequence is TGTGCCAGCAGCCACTGGGACAGTAATTCACCCCTCCACTTT. Protein product: CASSHWDSNSPLHF. The full variable domain, with the rest looked up from reference TRBV14 and TRBJ1-6, is EAGVTQFPSHSVIEKGQTVTLRCDPISGHDNLYWYRRVMGKEIKFLLHFVKESKQDESGMPNNRFLAERTGGTYSTLKVQPAELEDSGVYFCASSHWDSNSPLHFGNGTRLTVT.

The chain recombines TRBV7-9 with TRBJ1-5; 9 bases match TRBD1. V trimming: 3 bases; J trimming: 6 bases; junction bases outside the gene matches: 9. CDR1 and CDR2 from the germline V gene are SEHNR and FQNEAQ (reference sequence). The CDR3 runs to 16 residues. CDR3 loop: CASSFGGQGRSQPQHF. The DNA for the CDR3 is TGTGCCAGCAGCTTTGGGGGACAGGGCAGGAGTCAGCCCCAGCATTTT. The whole variable domain, filled in from reference TRBV7-9 and TRBJ1-5, reads DTGVSQNPRHKITKRGQNVTFRCDPISEHNRLYWYRQTLGQGPEFLTYFQNEAQLEKSRLLSDRFSAERPKGSFSTLEIQRTEQGDSAMYLCASSFGGQGRSQPQHFGDGTRLSIL.